The next 28 T cell receptor beta chains were all read from a single sample in a study of T cells in Graves' hyperthyroidism and ophthalmopathy. RNA transcripts yielded amplified TCR beta CDR3 regions. In the first-round RT-PCR of the TCR CDR3, the HTBI primer set was used. TCRdb reanalysed the multiplex PCR reads using MiXCR and keeps one entry per CDR3 protein. The data show about 350,000 distinct CDR3 sequences, around 13% seen once. Specimen: blood. These TCRs come from a woman between 25 and 40 years old with Graves' hyperthyroidism.

The gene calls are TRBV19 and TRBJ1-2; no reliable D call. This CDR3 comprises 16 residues. The V and J ends lost 10 bases and 0 bases respectively, with 21 bases between them. CDR1 LNHDA and CDR2 SQIVND come from the germline V gene (reference sequence). CDR3 sequence (DNA): TGTGCCACCTTTGACTCCGGGCGCGCGTCTAACTATGGCTACACCTTC. It is translated as CATFDSGRASNYGYTF.

CDR3 loop: CASSQAGGLAGVMRTQYF. CDR3 sequence (DNA): TGTGCCAGCAGCCAAGCGGGAGGACTAGCGGGAGTCATGCGCACGCAGTATTTT. This chain joins TRBV3-1 and TRBJ2-3; TRBD2 matches at 13 bases. Germline V gene sequence: CDR1 LGHDT, CDR2 YNNKEL (reference sequence). V lost 1 base to trimming and J lost 9 bases; unmatched junction nucleotides: 13. The CDR3 totals 18 residues.

This clonotype was detected only a few times. The CDR3 DNA follows: TGTGCCAGCTCCGAATGGGCAAAGGGAACGATCAACGAGCAGTACTTC. Its translation is CASSEWAKGTINEQYF. This chain links TRBV14 with TRBJ2-7; D ambiguous. Between the trimmed V and J ends, which lost 8 bases and 5 bases, there was a span of 25 bases. The germline V gene has CDR1 SGHDN and CDR2 FVKESK. The CDR3 has 16 residues.

The chain joins TRBV30 to TRBJ2-7; the D gene is possibly TRBD2 (6 bases). V was shortened by 1 base and J by 4 bases, with 11 bases between the two germline ends. The germline CDR1 and CDR2 sequences are GTSNPN and SVGIG (reference sequence). The CDR3 covers 13 residues. CDR3 sequence: CAWSDGGMYEQYF. The CDR3 nucleotides are TGTGCCTGGAGTGATGGGGGGATGTACGAGCAGTACTTC.

This clonotype came up many times. This chain joins TRBV6-1 and TRBJ2-7, with 7 bases that match TRBD1. The CDR3 covers 14 residues. Germline V gene data show CDR1 as MNHNS and CDR2 as SASEGT. The trim removed 3 bases at V and 6 bases at J, leaving 8 bases unmatched. The CDR3 is CASSDPGTALEQYF. As DNA, the CDR3 is TGTGCCAGCAGTGACCCAGGGACAGCCCTCGAGCAGTACTTC.

The chain couples TRBV29-1 to TRBJ1-1; D remains unclear. This CDR3 has 14 amino acids. The germline V and J ends were trimmed by 5 bases and 4 bases, with 17 bases remaining between them. Looked up from germline, CDR1 is SQVTM and CDR2 is ANQGSEA. CDR3 sequence reads: CSVLPTRPGTEAFF. CDR3 nucleotide sequence: TGCAGCGTTCTTCCGACCCGACCAGGCACTGAAGCTTTCTTT. Supplemented by reference TRBV29-1 and TRBJ1-1, the full variable domain reads SAVISQKPSRDICQRGTSLTIQCQVDSQVTMMFWYRQQPGQSLTLIATANQGSEATYESGFVIDKFPISRPNLTFSTLTVSNMSPEDSSIYLCSVLPTRPGTEAFFGQGTRLTVV.

The table lists this clonotype with many counts. The chain has TRBV11-2 and TRBJ1-5; D uncertain. The CDR3 has 13 amino acids. Germline V lookup: CDR1 SGHAT, CDR2 FQNNGV. Trimming left V 0 bases short and J 7 bases short, with 7 bases between. The CDR3 coding sequence is TGTGCCAGCAGCTTAGATGTGAAGCAGCCCCAGCATTTT. Encoded protein: CASSLDVKQPQHF.

This clonotype was picked up many times. The DNA of the CDR3 is TGTGCCAGCAGCTGGGCGTTAAGCTCCTACAATGAGCAGTTCTTC. Amino acids: CASSWALSSYNEQFF. The chain is built from TRBV28 and TRBJ2-1; D not certain. CDR3 length: 15 amino acids. Germline V lookup: CDR1 MDHEN, CDR2 SYDVKM. The V end was cut by 6 bases, the J end by 0 bases, with 12 bases between.

As regards this clonotype: Since the CDR3 does not end with the conserved phenylalanine or tryptophan, this likely comes from a read error. The genes are TRBV27 and TRBJ2-1; D not certain. Germline CDR1 MNHEY, CDR2 SMNVEV (reference sequence). V gave up 4 bases and J gave up 6 bases, with 13 bases separating them. The CDR3 runs 14 residues. The CDR3 loop is CASSWSAYANEQFL. In DNA, the CDR3 is TGTGCCAGCAGTTGGAGTGCGTACGCCAATGAGCAGTTCCTC.

The V and J genes are TRBV28 and TRBJ2-7; TRBD1 matches at 11 bases. Germline CDR1 reads MDHEN; CDR2 reads SYDVKM. After removal of 7 bases from V and 1 base from J, the junction contained 12 bases not matched to a gene. This CDR3 contains 17 residues. The CDR3 DNA is TGTGCCAGCACTCCAAGATGGGGGACAGGGGGATCCTACGAGCAGTACTTC. Translating it yields CASTPRWGTGGSYEQYF.

This clonotype was seen a few times. V is TRBV10-3 and J is TRBJ2-7, with 7 bases identical to TRBD1. Germline values: CDR1 ENHRY, CDR2 SYGVKD. The junction had 7 bases not matched to a gene; V was cut back by 4 bases and J by 1 base. The CDR3 has 15 amino acids. The CDR3 is CAISAPDRRSYEQYF. The CDR3 region has the DNA TGTGCCATCAGTGCTCCGGACAGGCGTTCCTACGAGCAGTACTTC.

In this sample, this clonotype turned up a few times. This chain connects TRBV13 to TRBJ2-1; TRBD1 aligns across 7 bases. The trim removed 5 bases at V and 6 bases at J, leaving 7 bases unmatched. Germline CDR1 and CDR2: PRHDT and FYEKMQ (reference sequence). The CDR3 covers 14 residues. CDR3 residues: CASSQSRDSNEQFF. DNA for the CDR3: TGTGCCAGCAGCCAATCCCGGGACAGCAATGAGCAGTTCTTC. Complete variable domain (other parts from reference TRBV13 and TRBJ2-1): AAGVIQSPRHLIKEKRETATLKCYPIPRHDTVYWYQQGPGQDPQFLISFYEKMQSDKGSIPDRFSAQQFSDYHSELNMSSLELGDSALYFCASSQSRDSNEQFFGPGTRLTVL.

The CDR3 DNA sequence: TGCGCCAGCAGCCAGGTAGCGGGAGTCCGGGCTGAGCAGTTCTTC. Translating it yields CASSQVAGVRAEQFF. V and J are TRBV4-1 and TRBJ2-1, with 9 bases aligning to TRBD2. Germline V CDR1 and CDR2: MGHRA, YSYEKL. The CDR3 spans 15 residues. The V gene end was trimmed by 3 bases and the J gene end by 9 bases; junction bases not matched to a gene: 9.

This clonotype showed up many times. The chain is built from TRBV2 and TRBJ2-7; no definite D call. The CDR3 is 14 residues long. Germline values: CDR1 SNHLY, CDR2 FYNNEI. The V end was cut by 3 bases, the J end by 2 bases, with 11 bases between. The CDR3 coding sequence is TGTGCCAGCAGTGAGGTAGGGATGGCCTACGAGCAGTACTTC. Its protein is CASSEVGMAYEQYF.

The chain uses TRBV19 and TRBJ2-2; 13 nucleotides match TRBD2. The germline V gene has CDR1 LNHDA and CDR2 SQIVND (reference sequence). The V and J ends lost 7 bases and 5 bases, in that order; junction bases with no gene match: 4. There are 15 residues in the CDR3. The CDR3 sequence is CASITTSGGTGELFF. CDR3 nucleotide sequence: TGTGCCAGTATCACGACTAGCGGGGGGACCGGGGAGCTGTTTTTT.

This clonotype was seen many times. The chain links TRBV2 to TRBJ2-5, with TRBD1 as a possible D gene (6 bases). CDR3 length: 14 residues. CDR1 is SNHLY and CDR2 is FYNNEI in the germline V gene. With 4 bases removed from V and 3 bases from J, the gap between germline ends came to 12 bases. CDR3 protein: CASSVSTGEETQYF. Written as DNA, the CDR3 is TGTGCCAGCAGTGTTTCGACAGGCGAAGAGACCCAGTACTTC. The full variable domain, in which reference TRBV2 and TRBJ2-5 provide the parts outside the CDR3, is EPEVTQTPSHQVTQMGQEVILRCVPISNHLYFYWYRQILGQKVEFLVSFYNNEISEKSEIFDDQFSVERPDGSNFTLKIRSTKLEDSAMYFCASSVSTGEETQYFGPGTRLLVL.

At least ten counts were recorded for this clonotype. The chain has TRBV6-2 or TRBV6-3 and TRBJ1-5; D remains ambiguous. Trimming cost V 5 bases and J 5 bases, with 10 bases left between them. The CDR3 is made up of 13 amino acids. CDR1 is MNHEY, CDR2 SVGEGT, per germline. CDR3 DNA: TGTGCCAGCAGTCCGGGCCTTTATCAGCCCCAGCATTTT. It yields the protein CASSPGLYQPQHF.

The rearrangement links TRBV11-2 to TRBJ2-7; 10 bases are a match to TRBD1. Germline V CDR1 and CDR2: SGHAT, FQNNGV. V was pared by 4 bases and J by 4 bases, with 10 bases of the junction left unmatched. There are 16 residues in the CDR3. In nucleotides, the CDR3 is TGTGCCAGCAGCTCCGGCCTTGGGACAGGGGATTACGAGCAGTACTTC. This sequence encodes CASSSGLGTGDYEQYF.

Only a few counts were recorded for this clonotype. This chain joins TRBV11-2 and TRBJ1-2, with D unresolved. The germline V and J ends were trimmed by 1 base and 7 bases, with 7 bases remaining between them. CDR3 length equals 12 residues. Germline V CDR1 and CDR2: SGHAT, FQNNGV. The CDR3 DNA sequence: TGTGCCAGCAGCTTAGGAGGGTTTGGCTACACCTTC. Encoded protein: CASSLGGFGYTF.

The chain links TRBV28 to TRBJ2-2, with 7 bases identical to TRBD2. The CDR3 loop spans 14 amino acids. From germline, CDR1 is MDHEN and CDR2 SYDVKM. Trimming at V came to 10 bases and at J to 6 bases, leaving 11 bases not matched to a gene. CDR3 sequence: CATNPLAVPGELFF. The CDR3 DNA sequence: TGTGCCACCAACCCCCTAGCGGTCCCCGGGGAGCTGTTTTTT.

V and J are TRBV2 and TRBJ2-2; D gene uncertain. This CDR3 has 14 amino acids. The germline gives CDR1 SNHLY, CDR2 FYNNEI. Trimming cost V 6 bases and J 1 base, with 9 bases left between them. Written as DNA, the CDR3 is TGTGCCAGCAGGTGGACCCAGAACACCGGGGAGCTGTTTTTT. Residues: CASRWTQNTGELFF.

A word on this clonotype: This may stem from a read error, because a much larger clone lies one nucleotide away. The rearrangement links TRBV18 to TRBJ2-7, with D possibly TRBD2 on 5 matching bases. There are 12 residues in the CDR3. In germline, CDR1 is KGHSH, CDR2 LQKENI. CDR3 sequence reads: CASSFDYYGQYF. In nucleotides, the CDR3 is TGTGCCAGCTCTTTCGACTACTACGGGCAGTACTTC.

In its sample, this clonotype was seen many times. The chain links TRBV28 to TRBJ2-3; no definite D call. Germline V CDR1 and CDR2: MDHEN, SYDVKM. There are 13 residues in the CDR3. The germline V and J ends were trimmed by 6 bases and 3 bases, with 10 bases remaining between them. The chain's CDR3 is CASRPSGTDTQYF. CDR3 DNA: TGTGCCAGCAGGCCTAGTGGGACAGATACGCAGTATTTT.

This clonotype was seen more than once but under ten times. V and J are TRBV7-3 and TRBJ2-5, with D tentatively TRBD2 (5 bases). This CDR3 comprises 14 residues. Trimming shortened V by 3 bases and J by 3 bases, and 11 bases separated the two germline ends. CDR1 is SGHTA and CDR2 is FQGTGA in the germline V gene. The CDR3 here is CASSLSGLEETQYF. CDR3 sequence (DNA): TGTGCCAGCAGCTTGAGCGGCCTAGAAGAGACCCAGTACTTC.

At least ten counts were recorded for this clonotype. The CDR3 region is CASSAYEGGSTEAFF. The CDR3 region has the DNA TGTGCCAGCAGCGCCTATGAAGGAGGGAGCACTGAAGCTTTCTTT. This sequence joins TRBV9 and TRBJ1-1; D remains unclear. The CDR3 loop spans 15 amino acids. Germline values: CDR1 SGDLS, CDR2 YYNGEE. Trimming pared 3 bases from V and 4 bases from J, leaving 16 bases between.

This clonotype was seen at least ten times. The chain has TRBV28 and TRBJ1-6; 8 bases align to TRBD1. V gave up 5 bases and J gave up 6 bases; unmatched junction bases: 3. The CDR3 covers 14 residues. In germline, CDR1 is MDHEN, CDR2 SYDVKM. This chain's CDR3 is CASSEGQGNSPLHF. The CDR3 DNA is TGTGCCAGCAGTGAAGGACAGGGTAATTCACCCCTCCACTTT.

The genes are TRBV20-1 and TRBJ1-2; D possibly corresponds to TRBD1 (5 bases). Trimming cost V 0 bases and J 9 bases, with 35 bases left between them. CDR3 length: 20 amino acids. In germline, CDR1 is DFQATT, CDR2 SNEGSKA (reference sequence). The CDR3 DNA follows: TGCAGTGCTAGAGATCAGGGCAGCAGGGCAACCTTAGTCAGTTATTTTAGCTACACCTTC. It codes for CSARDQGSRATLVSYFSYTF.

This clonotype has ten or more counts. The chain recombines TRBV12-3 or TRBV12-4 with TRBJ2-5; the D is unclear. The ends were cut back, 1 base at V and 1 base at J, with 4 bases in the middle. CDR3 size: 13 residues. The CDR3, as DNA: TGTGCCAGCAGTTTAGACAGCCAAGAGACCCAGTACTTC. Protein sequence: CASSLDSQETQYF.